This note documents a single T cell receptor beta chain sequence. Its target is not known. These data are taken from a study of CD8+CD57+ T cells in acquired aplastic anemia. The template for TCR beta VDJ and CDR3 sequence profiling was genomic DNA. From the reads, TCRdb called clonotypes with MiXCR, one entry per CDR3 protein. The sample holds around 200,000 distinct CDR3 sequences, less than 60% seen once. Whole-study findings and limits: Approximately 30 CD8+ CDR3 sequences were shared between patients and controls.

For sequencing, patients were chosen who had shown expansion of CD8+CD57+ cells by flow cytometry. With 7 bases removed from V and 0 bases from J, the gap between germline ends came to 19 bases. The CDR3 loop spans 15 amino acids. From germline, CDR1 is DFQATT and CDR2 SNEGSKA (reference sequence). The sequence came from a human donor with aplastic anemia. The gene calls are TRBV20-1 and TRBJ2-7; a weak D match, TRBD1 (6 bases). Source material: sorted CD4+, CD8+, or CD8+CD57+ T cells (not recorded which) from PBMCs. CDR3 nucleotides: TGCAGTGTCATAAGTCGGGACAAACTCTCCTACGAGCAGTACTTC. This codes for CSVISRDKLSYEQYF.